Listed below are T cell receptor beta chains from one sample, sequenced in a study of blood T cell repertoires in COVID-19. TCRdb keeps only in-frame clones here, not all; method: immunoSEQ multiplex PCR. Of more than 45,000 clones detected, 85% appear once; the ten largest clones hold almost 6%. Sequencing used peripheral blood. These receptor sequences come from a woman aged 60-75 years with acute or convalescent COVID-19. Each CDR3 is given with its conserved first and last residue. D genes are given only for firm matches. Some rows mark clone size as missing; the rest say once, few, many or name a class of expanded clone.

CDR3 DNA: TGTGCCAGCAGTGGACAGGGGCATGAGCAGTTCTTC
CDR3 protein: CASSGQGHEQFF
D gene: TRBD1
CDR3 length: 12
J gene: TRBJ2-1
clone size: -
V gene: TRBV6-6

CDR3 DNA: TGTGCCAGCAACTTAGCGGGAGGGGCCTACGAGCAGTACTTC
CDR3 protein: CASNLAGGAYEQYF
D gene: TRBD2
CDR3 length: 14
J gene: TRBJ2-7
clone size: -
V gene: TRBV6-5

CDR3 DNA: TGCGCCAGCAGCGTTACAGGGGCTCAAGCCTCCTTCTATGGCTACACCTTC
CDR3 protein: CASSVTGAQASFYGYTF
D gene: TRBD1
CDR3 length: 17
J gene: TRBJ1-2
clone size: few
V gene: TRBV5-1

CDR3 DNA: TGTGCCAGCAGCTTAGAGTTTGGCAGGGCAAACACTGAAGCTTTCTTT
CDR3 protein: CASSLEFGRANTEAFF
D gene: -
CDR3 length: 16
J gene: TRBJ1-1
clone size: -
V gene: TRBV11-2

CDR3 DNA: TGTGCCAGCAGCTTAGCAGGAGGCACCGGGGAGCTGTTTTTT
CDR3 protein: CASSLAGGTGELFF
D gene: -
CDR3 length: 14
J gene: TRBJ2-2
clone size: medium-sized
V gene: TRBV11-2

CDR3 DNA: TGTGCCAGCGGACCCCGCGGGGGAAGGACCTACAATGAGCAGTTCTTC
CDR3 protein: CASGPRGGRTYNEQFF
D gene: TRBD2
CDR3 length: 16
J gene: TRBJ2-1
clone size: few
V gene: TRBV27

CDR3 DNA: TGTGCCAGCAGTGAATGGACAGGAGATACGCAGTATTTT
CDR3 protein: CASSEWTGDTQYF
D gene: TRBD1
CDR3 length: 13
J gene: TRBJ2-3
clone size: -
V gene: TRBV2

CDR3 DNA: TGTGCCAGCAGCGTCCGGGAGGGAACTAATGAAAAACTGTTTTTT
CDR3 protein: CASSVREGTNEKLFF
D gene: -
CDR3 length: 15
J gene: TRBJ1-4
clone size: -
V gene: TRBV9

CDR3 DNA: TGTGCCTGGAATACAGTGGGGACACAAGCTTTCTTT
CDR3 protein: CAWNTVGTQAFF
D gene: -
CDR3 length: 12
J gene: TRBJ1-1
clone size: -
V gene: TRBV30

CDR3 DNA: TGTGCCACCAGCACCCGAGGGGCGGGAGAAGTCACGGCCGGGGAGCTGTTTTTT
CDR3 protein: CATSTRGAGEVTAGELFF
D gene: TRBD2
CDR3 length: 18
J gene: TRBJ2-2
clone size: -
V gene: TRBV15

CDR3 DNA: TGTGCCAGCAGCTTAGGGGCCTCCCGGGAGACCCAGTACTTC
CDR3 protein: CASSLGASRETQYF
D gene: -
CDR3 length: 14
J gene: TRBJ2-5
clone size: once
V gene: TRBV7-6

CDR3 DNA: TGTGCCAGCATAGAGACTAGCGGGAGATCCTACAATGAGCAGTTCTTC
CDR3 protein: CASIETSGRSYNEQFF
D gene: TRBD2
CDR3 length: 16
J gene: TRBJ2-1
clone size: -
V gene: TRBV2

CDR3 DNA: TGTGCCAGCTCACCAAAGGGGGAGACCCAGTACTTC
CDR3 protein: CASSPKGETQYF
D gene: -
CDR3 length: 12
J gene: TRBJ2-5
clone size: -
V gene: TRBV18

CDR3 DNA: TGTGCCAGCACTTTGATACAGGGACCCACTGAAGCTTTCTTT
CDR3 protein: CASTLIQGPTEAFF
D gene: -
CDR3 length: 14
J gene: TRBJ1-1
clone size: -
V gene: TRBV6-6

CDR3 DNA: TGTGCCAGCAGTTTATCGACAGGGCCCACTGAAGCTTTCTTT
CDR3 protein: CASSLSTGPTEAFF
D gene: TRBD1
CDR3 length: 14
J gene: TRBJ1-1
clone size: -
V gene: TRBV27

CDR3 DNA: TGTGCCAGCAGCCGCTCGGCAGGGGGCAAGAACACCGGGGAGCTGTTTTTT
CDR3 protein: CASSRSAGGKNTGELFF
D gene: TRBD1
CDR3 length: 17
J gene: TRBJ2-2
clone size: -
V gene: TRBV9

CDR3 DNA: TGTGCCAGCAGTCCGCAGCGGGGGTACCAAGAGACCCAGTACTTC
CDR3 protein: CASSPQRGYQETQYF
D gene: TRBD2
CDR3 length: 15
J gene: TRBJ2-5
clone size: once
V gene: TRBV6-5

CDR3 DNA: TGTGCCAGTACCCCAGGCGGGGGGAGAATCACCTACGAGCAGTACTTC
CDR3 protein: CASTPGGGRITYEQYF
D gene: TRBD2
CDR3 length: 16
J gene: TRBJ2-7
clone size: once
V gene: TRBV19

CDR3 DNA: TGTGCCAGCTCACCCTCAGGGGGCGCGGAGGAGCAGTACTTC
CDR3 protein: CASSPSGGAEEQYF
D gene: TRBD1
CDR3 length: 14
J gene: TRBJ2-7
clone size: -
V gene: TRBV18

CDR3 DNA: TGTGCCAGCAGCTTGGCGGGGGGGGGCGAGCAGTACTTC
CDR3 protein: CASSLAGGGEQYF
D gene: TRBD2
CDR3 length: 13
J gene: TRBJ2-7
clone size: once
V gene: TRBV7-7

CDR3 DNA: TGTGCCACCAGCAGAGACAAGCTGTTGCGAGGGAGTGACAATCAGCCCCAGCATTTT
CDR3 protein: CATSRDKLLRGSDNQPQHF
D gene: -
CDR3 length: 19
J gene: TRBJ1-5
clone size: -
V gene: TRBV15

CDR3 DNA: TGTGCCAGCAGTGGTCTACTTCAAGAGACCCAGTACTTC
CDR3 protein: CASSGLLQETQYF
D gene: -
CDR3 length: 13
J gene: TRBJ2-5
clone size: -
V gene: TRBV2

CDR3 DNA: TGTGCCAGCTCTCTGAGGGAAAGGAGCGGGGAGCTGTTTTTT
CDR3 protein: CASSLRERSGELFF
D gene: -
CDR3 length: 14
J gene: TRBJ2-2
clone size: -
V gene: TRBV18

CDR3 DNA: TGTGCCAGCAGTTTCAGGGACAGGGTACAAGAGACCCAGTACTTC
CDR3 protein: CASSFRDRVQETQYF
D gene: TRBD1
CDR3 length: 15
J gene: TRBJ2-5
clone size: -
V gene: TRBV27

CDR3 DNA: TGTGCCAGCAGCGTAGGGATAGCGGGACTTGGTGAGCAGTTCTTC
CDR3 protein: CASSVGIAGLGEQFF
D gene: TRBD2
CDR3 length: 15
J gene: TRBJ2-1
clone size: -
V gene: TRBV9

CDR3 DNA: TGTGCCAGCAGTTACTCCCTAGCGGGAGTCAACAACATTCAGTACTTC
CDR3 protein: CASSYSLAGVNNIQYF
D gene: TRBD2
CDR3 length: 16
J gene: TRBJ2-4
clone size: few
V gene: TRBV6-5

CDR3 DNA: TGTGCCAGCAGCCCACAGGTAACCTACGAGCAGTACTTC
CDR3 protein: CASSPQVTYEQYF
D gene: -
CDR3 length: 13
J gene: TRBJ2-7
clone size: -
V gene: TRBV7-8

CDR3 DNA: TGTGCCAGTAGTGTAGGGACAGGGAGGTACAATGAGCAGTTCTTC
CDR3 protein: CASSVGTGRYNEQFF
D gene: TRBD1
CDR3 length: 15
J gene: TRBJ2-1
clone size: -
V gene: TRBV19

CDR3 DNA: TGTGCCAGCAGCGTAGGGCTAGCGGGAATCTATGAGCAGTTCTTC
CDR3 protein: CASSVGLAGIYEQFF
D gene: TRBD2
CDR3 length: 15
J gene: TRBJ2-1
clone size: -
V gene: TRBV9

CDR3 DNA: TGCGCCAGCAGCTTGTTACAGGGGGCCTACAATGAGCAGTTCTTC
CDR3 protein: CASSLLQGAYNEQFF
D gene: TRBD1
CDR3 length: 15
J gene: TRBJ2-1
clone size: once
V gene: TRBV5-1

CDR3 DNA: TGTGCCATCAGTGAGTCCAGGGAGAACACTGAAGCTTTCTTT
CDR3 protein: CAISESRENTEAFF
D gene: -
CDR3 length: 14
J gene: TRBJ1-1
clone size: few
V gene: TRBV10-3

CDR3 DNA: TGTGCCAGCACTATCGACTCCTCCTACGAGCAGTACTTC
CDR3 protein: CASTIDSSYEQYF
D gene: -
CDR3 length: 13
J gene: TRBJ2-7
clone size: -
V gene: TRBV28

CDR3 DNA: TGTGCCAGCAGCCTACTAGCGGCCTCCACAGATACGCAGTATTTT
CDR3 protein: CASSLLAASTDTQYF
D gene: TRBD2
CDR3 length: 15
J gene: TRBJ2-3
clone size: -
V gene: TRBV3-1/TRBV3-2

CDR3 DNA: TGTGCCAGCAGTCCGCGTGGTTACAATGAGCAGTTCTTC
CDR3 protein: CASSPRGYNEQFF
D gene: -
CDR3 length: 13
J gene: TRBJ2-1
clone size: -
V gene: TRBV27

CDR3 DNA: TGTGCCAGCAGTGGGCAGGTGAAGATCGAACGGACCTACGAGCAGTACTTC
CDR3 protein: CASSGQVKIERTYEQYF
D gene: -
CDR3 length: 17
J gene: TRBJ2-7
clone size: once
V gene: TRBV2

CDR3 DNA: TGCAGCGTTGAAGGGACAGCCAGTAATGAAAAACTGTTTTTT
CDR3 protein: CSVEGTASNEKLFF
D gene: -
CDR3 length: 14
J gene: TRBJ1-4
clone size: -
V gene: TRBV29-1

CDR3 DNA: TGCGCCAGCAGCCGCGAGGGGGTGAACACTGAAGCTTTCTTT
CDR3 protein: CASSREGVNTEAFF
D gene: -
CDR3 length: 14
J gene: TRBJ1-1
clone size: -
V gene: TRBV5-1

CDR3 DNA: TGTGCCAGTACCTCACCGGGACTCTCAGAGACCCAGTACTTC
CDR3 protein: CASTSPGLSETQYF
D gene: -
CDR3 length: 14
J gene: TRBJ2-5
clone size: -
V gene: TRBV19

CDR3 DNA: TGTGCCAGTAGTATTGGGAGGGCAAGCTATGGCTACACCTTC
CDR3 protein: CASSIGRASYGYTF
D gene: -
CDR3 length: 14
J gene: TRBJ1-2
clone size: -
V gene: TRBV19